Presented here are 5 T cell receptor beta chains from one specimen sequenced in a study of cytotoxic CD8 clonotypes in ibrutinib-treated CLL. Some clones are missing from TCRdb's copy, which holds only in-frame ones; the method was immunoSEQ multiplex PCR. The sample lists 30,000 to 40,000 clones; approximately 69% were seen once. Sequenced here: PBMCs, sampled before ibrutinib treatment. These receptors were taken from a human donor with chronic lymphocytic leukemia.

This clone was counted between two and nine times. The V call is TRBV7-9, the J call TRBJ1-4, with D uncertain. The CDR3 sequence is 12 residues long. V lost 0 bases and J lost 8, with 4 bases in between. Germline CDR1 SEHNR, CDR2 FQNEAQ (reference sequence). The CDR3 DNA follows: TGTGCCAGCAGCTTAGCGCGAGAAAAACTGTTTTTT. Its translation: CASSLAREKLFF. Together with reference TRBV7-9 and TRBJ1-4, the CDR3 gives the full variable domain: DTGVSQNPRHKITKRGQNVTFRCDPISEHNRLYWYRQTLGQGPEFLTYFQNEAQLEKSRLLSDRFSAERPKGSFSTLEIQRTEQGDSAMYLCASSLAREKLFFGSGTQLSVL.

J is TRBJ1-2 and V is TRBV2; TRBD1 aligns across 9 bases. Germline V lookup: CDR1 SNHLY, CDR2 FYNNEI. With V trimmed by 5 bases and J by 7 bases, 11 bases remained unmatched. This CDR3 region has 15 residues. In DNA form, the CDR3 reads TGTGCCAGCAGTCTTCAACAGGGGGCATCGAGTGGCTACACCTTC. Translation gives CASSLQQGASSGYTF.

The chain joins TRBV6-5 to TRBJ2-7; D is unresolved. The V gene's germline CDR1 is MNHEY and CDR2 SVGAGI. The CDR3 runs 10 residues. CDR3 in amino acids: CATRFFEQYF. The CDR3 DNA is TGTGCGACCAGGTTCTTCGAGCAGTACTTC.

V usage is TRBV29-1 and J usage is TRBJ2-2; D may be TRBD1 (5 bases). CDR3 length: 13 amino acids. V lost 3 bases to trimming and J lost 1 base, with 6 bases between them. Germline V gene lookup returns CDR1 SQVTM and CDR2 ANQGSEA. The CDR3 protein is CSVDRVNTGELFF. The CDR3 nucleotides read TGCAGCGTTGACAGGGTGAACACCGGGGAGCTGTTTTTT.

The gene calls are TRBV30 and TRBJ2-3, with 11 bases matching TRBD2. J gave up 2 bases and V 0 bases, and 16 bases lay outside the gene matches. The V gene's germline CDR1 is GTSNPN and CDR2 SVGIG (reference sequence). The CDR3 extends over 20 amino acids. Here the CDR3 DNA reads TGTGCCTGGAGTGTAAGGATAGCGGGGGGGTCCATCGTAAACACAGATACGCAGTATTTT. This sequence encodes CAWSVRIAGGSIVNTDTQYF.